This TCR beta chain was found in a study of CD4+ T cells in melanoma. General study results and limits: A reported correlation linked neoantigen-specific CD4+ T cells to CD8+, macrophage and B cell function.

Libraries were prepared by immunoSEQ multiplex PCR; TCRdb keeps only in-frame clonotypes and omits some of them. The profile shows about 9,900 clones, more than 65% of them singletons. The CDR3 totals 14 residues. Trimming pared 4 bases from V and 3 bases from J, leaving 11 bases between. CDR1 is SGDLS and CDR2 is YYNGEE in the germline V gene. Turning to this clone: Its antigen is as yet unknown.

V is TRBV9 and J is TRBJ1-3; D is uncertain. This clonotype was obtained from a human donor with melanoma. Sequencing input: peripheral blood. The CDR3 sequence: CASSPRERGNTIYF. The CDR3 DNA reads TGTGCCAGCAGCCCCCGCGAGCGTGGAAACACCATATATTTT.